The present T cell receptor beta chain was sequenced within a study of T cells in localized non-small cell lung cancer. Study-level results: Clonality peaked in uninvolved adjacent lung rather than tumor. The study detected a median approximately 50 of the top 100 tumor clones in adjacent lung.

Data came from immunoSEQ multiplex PCR; TCRdb stores just in-frame clones and leaves some out. The sample includes tens of thousands of clones, roughly nine tenths of them seen just once. Looked up from germline, CDR1 is LGHNT and CDR2 is FRNRAP. The CDR3 sequence is 19 residues long. The junction had 12 bases not matched to a gene; V was cut back by 3 bases and J by 1 base. On this clone itself: Its specificity is not known.

The chain links TRBV12-5 to TRBJ2-2; 9 bases agree with TRBD1. The sequence derives from a man between 35 and 75 years old with stage I lung adenocarcinoma. The sample consisted of peripheral blood, taken before any cancer treatment. The CDR3 nucleotides read TGTGCTAGTGGTTTCCCCGGGACAGGGAAGTTATGGAACACCGGGGAGCTGTTTTTT. It is translated as CASGFPGTGKLWNTGELFF. The variable domain in full, completed from reference TRBV12-5 and TRBJ2-2, reads DARVTQTPRHKVTEMGQEVTMRCQPILGHNTVFWYRQTMMQGLELLAYFRNRAPLDDSGMPKDRFSAEMPDATLATLKIQPSEPRDSAVYFCASGFPGTGKLWNTGELFFGEGSRLTVL.